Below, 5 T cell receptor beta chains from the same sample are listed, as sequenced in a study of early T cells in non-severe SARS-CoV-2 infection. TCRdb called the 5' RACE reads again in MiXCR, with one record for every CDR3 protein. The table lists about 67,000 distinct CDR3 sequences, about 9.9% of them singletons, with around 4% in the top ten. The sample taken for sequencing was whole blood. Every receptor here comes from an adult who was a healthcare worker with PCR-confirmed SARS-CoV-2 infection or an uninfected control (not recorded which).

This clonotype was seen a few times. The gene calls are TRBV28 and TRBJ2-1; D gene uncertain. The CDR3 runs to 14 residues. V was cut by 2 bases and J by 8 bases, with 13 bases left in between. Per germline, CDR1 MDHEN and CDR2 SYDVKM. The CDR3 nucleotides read TGTGCCAGCAGTTTAAGGCTAGAAGTCGATGAGCAGTTCTTC. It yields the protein CASSLRLEVDEQFF.

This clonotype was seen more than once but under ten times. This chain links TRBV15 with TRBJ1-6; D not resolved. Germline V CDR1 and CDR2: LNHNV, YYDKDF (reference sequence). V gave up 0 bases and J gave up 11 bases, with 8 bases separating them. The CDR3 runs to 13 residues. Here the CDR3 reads CATSRDPPAPLHF. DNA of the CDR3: TGTGCCACCAGCAGAGATCCGCCCGCACCCCTCCACTTT.

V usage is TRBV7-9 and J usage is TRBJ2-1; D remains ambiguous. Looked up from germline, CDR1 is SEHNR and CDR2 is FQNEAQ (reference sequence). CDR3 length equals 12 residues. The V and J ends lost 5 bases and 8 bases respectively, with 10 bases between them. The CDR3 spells CASSPVFHEQFF. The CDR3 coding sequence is TGTGCCAGCAGCCCCGTCTTTCATGAGCAGTTCTTC. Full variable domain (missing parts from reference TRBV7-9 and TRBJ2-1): DTGVSQNPRHKITKRGQNVTFRCDPISEHNRLYWYRQTLGQGPEFLTYFQNEAQLEKSRLLSDRFSAERPKGSFSTLEIQRTEQGDSAMYLCASSPVFHEQFFGPGTRLTVL.

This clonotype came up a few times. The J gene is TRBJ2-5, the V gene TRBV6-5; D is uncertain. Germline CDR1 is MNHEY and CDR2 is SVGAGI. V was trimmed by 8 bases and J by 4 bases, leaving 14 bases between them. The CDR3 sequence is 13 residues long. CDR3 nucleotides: TGTGCCAGCGCCATAGGCCGCGGAGAGACCCAGTACTTC. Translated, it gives CASAIGRGETQYF.

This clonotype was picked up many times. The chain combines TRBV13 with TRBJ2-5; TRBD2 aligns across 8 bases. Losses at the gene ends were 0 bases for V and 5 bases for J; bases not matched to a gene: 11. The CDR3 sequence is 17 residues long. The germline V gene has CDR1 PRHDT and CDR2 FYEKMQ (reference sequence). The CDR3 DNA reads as TGTGCCAGCAGCTTAGGTCGCGAGGGAAGCGGGAGCGAGACCCAGTACTTC. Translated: CASSLGREGSGSETQYF.